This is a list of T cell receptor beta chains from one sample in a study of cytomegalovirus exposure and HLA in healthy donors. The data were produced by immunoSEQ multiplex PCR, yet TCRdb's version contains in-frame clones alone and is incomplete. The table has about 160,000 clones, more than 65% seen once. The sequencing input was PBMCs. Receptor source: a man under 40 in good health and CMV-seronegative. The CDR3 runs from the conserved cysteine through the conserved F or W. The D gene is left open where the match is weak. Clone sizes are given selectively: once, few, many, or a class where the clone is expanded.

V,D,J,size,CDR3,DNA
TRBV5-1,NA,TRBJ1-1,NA,CASSSTTTNTEAFF,TGCGCCAGCAGCTCTACTACTACTAACACTGAAGCTTTCTTT
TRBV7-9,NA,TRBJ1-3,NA,CASSSDIIPGNTIYF,TGTGCCAGCAGCTCGGACATTATTCCTGGAAACACCATATATTTT
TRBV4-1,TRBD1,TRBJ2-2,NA,CASSQETGANTGELFF,TGCGCCAGCAGCCAAGAAACAGGGGCGAACACCGGGGAGCTGTTTTTT
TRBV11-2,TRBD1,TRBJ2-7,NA,CASSWGQGAQYEQYF,TGTGCCAGCAGCTGGGGACAGGGGGCGCAGTACGAGCAGTACTTC
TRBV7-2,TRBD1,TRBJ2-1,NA,CASSLEGQGYNEQFF,TGTGCCAGCAGCTTAGAGGGACAGGGGTACAATGAGCAGTTCTTC
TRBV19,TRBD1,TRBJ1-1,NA,CASSFGQGTTEAFF,TGTGCCAGTAGTTTCGGACAGGGGACCACTGAAGCTTTCTTT
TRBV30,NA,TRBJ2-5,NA,CAWSTGNQETQYF,TGTGCCTGGAGTACAGGGAACCAAGAGACCCAGTACTTC
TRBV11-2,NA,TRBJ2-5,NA,CASSHRGRGTQETQYF,TGTGCCAGCAGTCATAGGGGTCGCGGAACACAAGAGACCCAGTACTTC
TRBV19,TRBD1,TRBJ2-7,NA,CASSNWDRDYEQYF,TGTGCCAGTAGTAATTGGGACAGGGACTACGAGCAGTACTTC
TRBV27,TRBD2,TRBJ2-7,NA,CASISGGSYEQYF,TGTGCCAGCATTAGCGGGGGCTCCTACGAGCAGTACTTC
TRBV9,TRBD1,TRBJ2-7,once,CASGGTGGPEQYF,TGTGCCAGCGGGGGGACAGGGGGTCCGGAGCAGTACTTC
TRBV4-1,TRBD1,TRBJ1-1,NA,CASSQAIGGRDRAVERVAFF,TGCGCCAGCAGCCAAGCAATCGGAGGGAGGGACAGGGCCGTCGAACGAGTCGCTTTCTTT
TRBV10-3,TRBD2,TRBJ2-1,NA,CAISTGLAGSQVMGNEQFF,TGTGCCATCAGTACCGGACTAGCGGGCTCTCAGGTGATGGGCAATGAGCAGTTCTTC
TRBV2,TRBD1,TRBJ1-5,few,CASNRGGQPQHF,TGTGCCAGCAACAGGGGTGGACAGCCCCAGCATTTT
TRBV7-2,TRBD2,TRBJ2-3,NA,CASSLSSGRGTDTQYF,TGTGCCAGCAGCTTATCTAGCGGGAGGGGCACAGATACGCAGTATTTT
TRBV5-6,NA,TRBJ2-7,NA,CASSFGLVFSSYEQYF,TGTGCCAGCAGCTTTGGGCTGGTCTTCAGCTCCTACGAGCAGTACTTC
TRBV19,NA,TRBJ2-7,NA,CASSLQGTPFEQYF,TGTGCCAGTAGTCTCCAGGGAACTCCCTTCGAGCAGTACTTC
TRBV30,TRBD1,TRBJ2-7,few,CAWLELRGRTYEQYF,TGTGCCTGGCTCGAACTAAGGGGGCGAACCTACGAGCAGTACTTC
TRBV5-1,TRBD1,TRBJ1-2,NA,CASSPRDSHGYTF,TGCGCCAGCAGCCCCCGGGACAGTCATGGCTACACCTTC
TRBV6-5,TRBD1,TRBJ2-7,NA,CASSPRQGIYEQYF,TGTGCCAGCAGCCCCAGACAGGGGATATACGAGCAGTACTTC
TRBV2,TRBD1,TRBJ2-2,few,CASSYLRGQTGELFF,TGTGCCAGCAGTTATCTCAGGGGGCAAACCGGGGAGCTGTTTTTT
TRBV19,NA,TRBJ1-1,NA,CASSQLPDTLNTEAFF,TGTGCCAGTAGCCAACTCCCGGACACCTTAAACACTGAAGCTTTCTTT
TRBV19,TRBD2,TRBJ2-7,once,CASSMGGDGTYEQYF,TGTGCCAGTAGTATGGGGGGGGACGGTACCTACGAGCAGTACTTC
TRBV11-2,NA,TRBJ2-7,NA,CASSLAFEQYF,TGTGCCAGCAGCTTAGCATTCGAGCAGTACTTC
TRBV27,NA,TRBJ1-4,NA,CASSLKAGWEKLFF,TGTGCCAGCAGTTTAAAGGCAGGGTGGGAAAAACTGTTTTTT
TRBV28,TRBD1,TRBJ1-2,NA,CASSPTLRDRGVHGYTF,TGTGCCAGCAGTCCCACCCTTAGGGACAGGGGGGTTCATGGCTACACCTTC
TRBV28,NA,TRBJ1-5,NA,CASYAGGPQHF,TGTGCCAGCTACGCCGGAGGGCCCCAGCATTTT
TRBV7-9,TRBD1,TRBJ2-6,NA,CASSWPPTGLGANVLTF,TGTGCCAGCAGCTGGCCCCCGACAGGGCTCGGGGCCAACGTCCTGACTTTC
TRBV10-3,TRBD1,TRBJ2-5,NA,CAISDRTGIGETQYF,TGTGCCATCAGTGACCGGACAGGTATAGGAGAGACCCAGTACTTC
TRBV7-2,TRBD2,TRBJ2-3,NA,CASSLAVRGENTDTQYF,TGTGCCAGCAGCTTAGCTGTGCGGGGGGAAAACACAGATACGCAGTATTTT
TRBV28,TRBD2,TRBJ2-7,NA,CASSLSSGETYEQYF,TGTGCCAGCAGTTTATCTAGCGGGGAGACCTACGAGCAGTACTTC